What follows is one T cell receptor (beta chain) and its context. The data stem from a study of identical twins. Germline values: CDR1 SEHNR, CDR2 FQNEAQ (reference sequence). This CDR3 region has 14 residues. Trimming shortened V by 4 bases and J by 2 bases, and 9 bases separated the two germline ends. A universal primer site was added by template switching, and unique molecular identifiers were carried by the cDNA. TCRdb used MiXCR to reprocess the 5' RACE reads, holding one entry per CDR3 protein. The table lists just under 550,000 distinct CDR3 sequences, 13% to 15% of them singletons. The data also belong to a second study, concerning yellow fever vaccine responses in identical twins.

The origin of this receptor is a woman aged 18-29 years in good health. The chain links TRBV7-9 to TRBJ2-1; no reliable D call. The sample consisted of CD4+ T cells sorted from blood. The CDR3 DNA reads TGTGCCAGCAGCTGGCGAACCACCTACAATGAGCAGTTCTTC. It encodes CASSWRTTYNEQFF. Drawing the rest from reference TRBV7-9 and TRBJ2-1, the complete variable domain is DTGVSQNPRHKITKRGQNVTFRCDPISEHNRLYWYRQTLGQGPEFLTYFQNEAQLEKSRLLSDRFSAERPKGSFSTLEIQRTEQGDSAMYLCASSWRTTYNEQFFGPGTRLTVL.